This T cell receptor beta chain is from a study of cytomegalovirus exposure and HLA in healthy donors. The CDR3 contains 16 residues. CDR1 and CDR2 (germline): SGHDT, YYEEEE. Trimming took off 3 bases at V and 3 bases at J, with 19 bases between the two ends. The PCR contained 60 Vbeta and 13 Jbeta primers. Here immunoSEQ multiplex PCR was the method, and the copy in TCRdb shows in-frame clones only, minus some. Of about 110,000 clones listed, under 80% were seen once; the top ten hold about 8%. The V and J genes are TRBV5-6 and TRBJ2-7; the D gene is possibly TRBD1 (6 bases). Source material: PBMCs. This TCR was recovered from a woman between 45 and 65 years old in good health and CMV-seropositive. Here the CDR3 reads CASSWKDRRGHYEQYF. The CDR3 DNA reads as TGTGCCAGCAGCTGGAAGGACAGAAGGGGCCACTACGAGCAGTACTTC. Based on the CDR3 plus reference TRBV5-6 and TRBJ2-7, the full variable domain is DAGVTQSPTHLIKTRGQQVTLRCSPKSGHDTVSWYQQALGQGPQFIFQYYEEEERQRGNFPDRFSGHQFPNYSSELNVNALLLGDSALYLCASSWKDRRGHYEQYFGPGTRLTVT.